The next 26 T cell receptor beta chains were all read from a single sample in a study of CD8 T cells in ankylosing spondylitis. Whole-study findings and limits: There was a TCR beta motif, made of several highly homologous variants, that appeared characteristic of ankylosing spondylitis blood.

TCRdb re-derived calls from the 5' RACE reads in MiXCR, one entry per CDR3 protein. Of about 700,000 distinct CDR3 sequences detected, around 19% appear once; the ten largest clones hold 19%. Antigens of these TCRs are unknown. The material sequenced was blood, either unsorted or a sorted T cell fraction (not recorded which). The receptor set was obtained from a male donor with ankylosing spondylitis.

The rearrangement links TRBV27 to TRBJ2-1; 8 bases line up with TRBD2. Germline V gives CDR1 MNHEY, CDR2 SMNVEV (reference sequence). The J segment lost 9 bases and the V segment lost 3 bases, leaving 7 bases of the junction unmatched. CDR3 length equals 14 residues. The DNA for the CDR3 is TGTGCCAGCAGTTTTGAGCGGGAGTCTACTGAGCAGTTCTTC. Translation gives CASSFERESTEQFF.

The chain links TRBV20-1 to TRBJ2-1, with D perhaps being TRBD1 or TRBD2 (6 bases each). Trimming shortened V by 6 bases and J by 9 bases, and 21 bases separated the two germline ends. This CDR3 is built from 14 residues. Per germline, CDR1 DFQATT and CDR2 SNEGSKA (reference sequence). CDR3 nucleotide sequence: TGCAGTGCCCCGGACAGTAGAATCGGGGGTGAGCAGTTCTTC. Translated: CSAPDSRIGGEQFF.

This rearrangement joins TRBV9 to TRBJ2-3, with D possibly matching TRBD1 (6 bases). Deletions cut 3 bases from V and 2 bases from J, with 16 bases between. The CDR3 consists of 16 residues. Germline loops: CDR1 SGDLS, CDR2 YYNGEE. CDR3 sequence reads: CASSAQQGISTDTQYF. The DNA for the CDR3 is TGTGCCAGCAGCGCCCAACAGGGAATCTCCACAGATACGCAGTATTTT.

The sample holds one count of this clonotype. This chain connects TRBV7-6 to TRBJ1-1, with D maybe TRBD1 (5 bases). This CDR3 is 15 amino acids long. Germline V gives CDR1 SGHVS, CDR2 FNYEAQ. The ends were cut back, 2 bases at V and 8 bases at J, with 18 bases in the middle. The chain's CDR3 is CASSLLAGQSIEAFF. The CDR3 DNA reads TGTGCCAGCAGCTTACTCGCAGGGCAAAGTATCGAAGCTTTCTTT.

CDR3 coding DNA: TGCGCCAGCAGCCCGATCCGAAGCGCCTACAATGAGCAGTTCTTC. It codes for CASSPIRSAYNEQFF. The chain recombines TRBV5-1 with TRBJ2-1; D call uncertain. V was cut by 4 bases and J by 2 bases, with 13 bases left in between. This CDR3 region has 15 residues. CDR1 and CDR2 from the germline V gene are SGHRS and YFSETQ.

The CDR3 loop is CASSLVVTVFSTDTQYF. CDR3 in DNA: TGTGCCAGCAGTTTAGTCGTGACAGTCTTTAGCACAGATACGCAGTATTTT. The chain is built from TRBV12-3 or TRBV12-4 and TRBJ2-3, with a tentative D call TRBD1 (5 bases). The CDR3 runs 17 residues. V was pared by 1 base and J by 0 bases, with 14 bases between.

A few counts support this clonotype. The chain employs TRBV28 and TRBJ1-2; 7 bases agree with TRBD1. Trimming cost V 3 bases and J 5 bases; bases outside gene matches: 15. The CDR3 sequence is 17 residues long. Per the germline V gene, CDR1 is MDHEN and CDR2 is SYDVKM. The CDR3 is CASSLGGGGTERYGYTF. The CDR3 DNA reads as TGTGCCAGCAGTTTGGGTGGGGGGGGGACAGAACGTTATGGCTACACCTTC.

A few counts support this clonotype. The chain employs TRBV29-1 and TRBJ2-7; no clear D. CDR1 is SQVTM and CDR2 is ANQGSEA in the germline V gene. V dropped 4 bases and J dropped 3 bases, with 10 bases sitting between them. The CDR3 has 12 residues. The DNA of the CDR3 is TGCAGCGTTGTGTACACCAACTACGAGCAGTACTTC. Translating it yields CSVVYTNYEQYF.

This sequence joins TRBV3-1 and TRBJ2-2; D gene unclear. V shed 1 base and J shed 7 bases, with 13 bases lying between them. CDR3 length: 15 residues. Germline assignment: CDR1 LGHDT and CDR2 YNNKEL (reference sequence). The CDR3 loop reads CASSQGLRARGELFF. The CDR3 DNA follows: TGTGCCAGCAGCCAAGGGTTACGGGCTCGCGGGGAGCTGTTTTTT. Combining the CDR3 with reference TRBV3-1 and TRBJ2-2 gives the whole variable domain DTAVSQTPKYLVTQMGNDKSIKCEQNLGHDTMYWYKQDSKKFLKIMFSYNNKELIINETVPNRFSPKSPDKAHLNLHINSLELGDSAVYFCASSQGLRARGELFFGEGSRLTVL.

About this clonotype: A much larger clone lies one base from this, so it may be a read error. V usage is TRBV12-3 or TRBV12-4 and J usage is TRBJ1-5, with 8 bases that match TRBD1. CDR3 length: 15 amino acids. The V and J ends lost 6 bases and 10 bases, in that order; junction bases with no gene match: 14. The CDR3 loop reads CASSSDREVWHPQHF. In DNA, the CDR3 is TGTGCCAGCAGCTCGGACAGGGAAGTGTGGCACCCCCAGCATTTT.

The chain links TRBV6-5 to TRBJ2-7; perhaps TRBD1 as D (5 bases). With 6 bases removed from V and 7 bases from J, the gap between germline ends came to 10 bases. The germline V gene encodes CDR1 MNHEY and CDR2 SVGAGI. There are 11 residues in the CDR3. The CDR3 region is CASRAGREQYF. CDR3 nucleotides: TGTGCCAGCAGAGCAGGGCGTGAGCAGTACTTC.

This clonotype was detected a few times. The chain links TRBV12-3 or TRBV12-4 to TRBJ2-3, with 7 bases identical to TRBD2. The length of the CDR3 is 14 residues. Trimming cost V 6 bases and J 4 bases; bases outside gene matches: 7. CDR3 sequence reads: CASRRLAISDTQYF. The CDR3 bases are TGTGCCAGCAGAAGACTAGCTATATCAGATACGCAGTATTTT.

This clonotype was seen a few times. The CDR3 loop reads CASSTTQETQYF. CDR3 bases: TGCGCCAGCAGCACGACCCAAGAGACCCAGTACTTC. The V gene is TRBV5-1, the J gene TRBJ2-5, with unresolved D. Germline V lookup: CDR1 SGHRS, CDR2 YFSETQ. The V end was cut by 4 bases, the J end by 1 base, with 5 bases between. The CDR3 consists of 12 residues.

V gene TRBV30 combines with J gene TRBJ1-2, with 8 nucleotides matching TRBD1. Trimming removed 7 bases from V and 5 bases from J; junction bases left unmatched: 15. The CDR3 length is 15 residues. Germline V gene sequence: CDR1 GTSNPN, CDR2 SVGIG (reference sequence). In DNA form, the CDR3 reads TGTGCCTACCGGGACAGGAGTCGTACATTATATGGCTACACCTTC. Protein sequence: CAYRDRSRTLYGYTF.

This chain joins TRBV20-1 and TRBJ2-1, with 9 bases lining up with TRBD2. CDR1 and CDR2 (germline): DFQATT, SNEGSKA (reference sequence). This CDR3 is built from 15 residues. V shed 5 bases, J shed 3 bases, and the junction held 8 bases outside the gene matches. CDR3 residues: CSAPRGSGSYNEQFF. Here the CDR3 DNA reads TGCAGTGCTCCCAGGGGTAGCGGGAGCTACAATGAGCAGTTCTTC.

The chain has TRBV9 and TRBJ2-1, with D maybe TRBD2 (5 bases). The V and J ends lost 4 bases and 0 bases respectively, with 14 bases between them. CDR1 and CDR2 from the germline V gene are SGDLS and YYNGEE. The CDR3 totals 16 residues. The CDR3 sequence: CASSPWTFSSYNEQFF. CDR3 nucleotides: TGTGCCAGCAGCCCCTGGACTTTCAGCTCCTACAATGAGCAGTTCTTC.

V gene TRBV5-5 combines with J gene TRBJ1-2; D might be TRBD1 (5 bases). Germline V gives CDR1 SGHKS, CDR2 YYEKEE (reference sequence). V was trimmed by 4 bases and J by 4 bases, leaving 23 bases between them. The CDR3 consists of 17 residues. In DNA form, the CDR3 reads TGTGCCAGCAGCCATCAACCGGACTATGGGACGGGCTATGGCTACACCTTC. It codes for CASSHQPDYGTGYGYTF.

Written as DNA, the CDR3 is TGTGCCAGCAGTCCCCGGAAGGGGGGTGGCTACACCTTC. This codes for CASSPRKGGGYTF. The J gene is TRBJ1-2, the V gene TRBV12-3 or TRBV12-4; a possible D gene is TRBD1 (6 bases). The CDR3 spans 13 residues. Trimming removed 5 bases from V and 7 bases from J, with 14 bases in between.

In its sample, this clonotype was seen a few times. This chain links TRBV4-3 with TRBJ2-3, with a weak D call TRBD2 (5 bases). CDR3 length: 15 amino acids. Germline CDR1 reads LGHNA; CDR2 reads YSLEER. Trimming took off 4 bases at V and 5 bases at J, with 16 bases between the two ends. The CDR3 spells CASSPRASQGDTQYF. Here the CDR3 DNA reads TGCGCCAGCAGCCCCCGAGCTAGCCAAGGAGATACGCAGTATTTT.

The chain combines TRBV27 with TRBJ2-7, with 10 bases fitting TRBD1. V lost 4 bases and J lost 2; bases outside the gene matches: 5. Per germline, CDR1 MNHEY and CDR2 SMNVEV (reference sequence). This CDR3 is built from 15 residues. The CDR3 here is CASSSPTGGAYEQYF. CDR3 bases: TGTGCCAGCAGTTCTCCGACAGGGGGCGCCTACGAGCAGTACTTC.

This clonotype was seen only a few times. The chain combines TRBV12-3 or TRBV12-4 with TRBJ2-3; tentative D call: TRBD1 (7 bases). Trimming pared 6 bases from V and 0 bases from J, leaving 16 bases between. This CDR3 is 16 amino acids long. CDR3 sequence reads: CASSGRTGASTDTQYF. CDR3 in DNA: TGTGCCAGCAGCGGGAGAACAGGGGCGAGCACAGATACGCAGTATTTT.

The rearrangement links TRBV5-8 to TRBJ2-5; the match to TRBD2 covers 13 bases. Germline V CDR1 and CDR2: SGHTS, YDEGEE. The length of the CDR3 is 17 residues. V lost 2 bases to trimming and J lost 2 bases; unmatched junction nucleotides: 6. In nucleotides, the CDR3 is TGTGCCAGCAGCTTAGGACTAGCGGGGGCCCATCAAGAGACCCAGTACTTC. Amino acids: CASSLGLAGAHQETQYF.

This clonotype was found many times. This rearrangement joins TRBV27 to TRBJ2-2, with D perhaps assigned TRBD1 or TRBD2 (5 bases each). Trimming pared 2 bases from V and 4 bases from J, leaving 8 bases between. The germline CDR1 and CDR2 sequences are MNHEY and SMNVEV (reference sequence). The CDR3 spans 14 residues. The chain's CDR3 is CASSLQGVTGELFF. CDR3 coding DNA: TGTGCCAGCAGTTTACAGGGAGTCACCGGGGAGCTGTTTTTT.

This clonotype occurred a few times. This rearrangement joins TRBV20-1 to TRBJ2-3, with 12 bases lining up with TRBD2. The V gene end was trimmed by 3 bases and the J gene end by 5 bases; junction bases not matched to a gene: 9. From germline, CDR1 is DFQATT and CDR2 SNEGSKA (reference sequence). The length of the CDR3 is 16 residues. This CDR3 reads CSASKALAGGRDTQYF. CDR3 coding DNA: TGCAGTGCTAGTAAAGCGCTAGCGGGGGGGCGAGATACGCAGTATTTT.

This chain links TRBV10-3 with TRBJ2-3; 9 bases agree with TRBD1. This CDR3 contains 15 residues. V trimming: 6 bases; J trimming: 5 bases; junction bases outside the gene matches: 9. Germline V lookup: CDR1 ENHRY, CDR2 SYGVKD. The CDR3 region is CAIRYRGRKGDTQYF. CDR3 sequence (DNA): TGTGCCATCAGGTACAGGGGGCGTAAAGGAGATACGCAGTATTTT.

The chain joins TRBV4-1 to TRBJ2-5, with D perhaps being TRBD1 or TRBD2 (5 bases each). The CDR3 spans 14 residues. V was pared by 5 bases and J by 4 bases, with 14 bases between. Germline-derived CDR1 and CDR2 are MGHRA and YSYEKL. CDR3 protein: CASSWGPPSETQYF. CDR3 nucleotides: TGCGCCAGCAGCTGGGGACCTCCTTCAGAGACCCAGTACTTC.